This TCR beta chain was captured in a study of cytomegalovirus exposure and HLA in healthy donors. This CDR3 contains 14 residues. Germline assignment: CDR1 LNHDA and CDR2 SQIVND (reference sequence). V shed 5 bases and J shed 4 bases, with 11 bases lying between them. The donors formed part of the roughly 120-subject validation cohort, distinct from the roughly 670-subject first cohort. Worth noting for this clone: No antigen is known for it.

The protocol was immunoSEQ multiplex PCR, while the TCRdb copy is restricted to in-frame clones and leaves out a portion. The table shows about 130,000 clones, with roughly nine tenths occurring only once. General observations from the study: The study labeled approximately 150 TCR beta chains cytomegalovirus-associated.

The sequenced sample was PBMCs. The J gene is TRBJ1-4, the V gene TRBV19, with D unresolved. The TCR originated in a woman in her late teens or twenties in good health and CMV-seronegative. CDR3 residues: CASSARNLNEKLFF. Here the CDR3 DNA reads TGTGCCAGTAGTGCCAGGAATCTTAATGAAAAACTGTTTTTT.